This TCR beta chain stems from a study of blood T cells in healthy people across ages. Study-level points and caveats: Versus aged donors, long-lived donors had higher diversity and more naive CD4+ cells.

A second roughly 6 to 11 cycle PCR used barcoded and J-beta primers. TCRdb ran MiXCR on the 5' RACE reads and lists one entry per CDR3 protein. The profile shows about 640,000 distinct CDR3 sequences, 58% of them singletons. The V end was cut by 4 bases, the J end by 8 bases, with 16 bases between. This CDR3 contains 14 residues. Germline V CDR1 and CDR2: SGHDT, YYEEEE. A note on this clonotype: Its specificity is not known.

The chain combines TRBV5-6 with TRBJ2-1; a weak D match, TRBD2 (5 bases). The TCR was taken from a man in his fifties or sixties in good health. What was sequenced was blood. CDR3 residues: CASSNNVGIDEQFF. CDR3 in DNA: TGTGCCAGCAGCAACAACGTCGGGATCGATGAGCAGTTCTTC.